This T cell receptor beta chain was recovered during a study of cytomegalovirus exposure and HLA in healthy donors. Study-level results: Segments of the TCR beta V type were, in most cases, productive about 90% or about 30% of the time in an earlier analysis. Apparent HLA restriction characterized most CMV-associated TCR beta chains in a later analysis.

In the PCR, 60 Vbeta and 13 Jbeta primers were used. Sequencing used immunoSEQ multiplex PCR; TCRdb keeps in-frame clones, though not all of them. The data show 180,000 or so clones, 82% seen once. Comment on this clone: Antigen specificity is unknown.

Germline CDR1 MNHGY, CDR2 SAAAGT. Trimming took 0 bases from V and 4 from J; bases not matched to a gene: 6. The CDR3 has 15 amino acids. The genes are TRBV6-8 and TRBJ2-7; 7 bases are a match to TRBD2. Sequences were obtained from PBMCs. The sequence derives from a man between 40 and 49 years old in good health and CMV-seronegative. The CDR3 sequence is CASSYSKWGGYEQYF. The CDR3 nucleotides read TGTGCCAGCAGTTACTCGAAGTGGGGGGGTTACGAGCAGTACTTC.